Listed below are T cell receptor beta chains from one sample, sequenced in a study of blood T cell repertoires in COVID-19. TCRdb's table, derived via immunoSEQ multiplex PCR, lists solely in-frame clones and lacks some. Of hundreds of thousands of clones listed, over 70% are singletons. Material: peripheral blood. Receptors were obtained from a woman aged 70-85 years with COVID-19, enrolled during active disease. The CDR3 runs from the conserved cysteine through the conserved F or W. A D gene is named only where the DNA matches it firmly. Only part of the rows carry a size: once, few, many, or a class if the clone is expanded.

cdr3_length j_call d_call v_call clone_size cdr3_aa
14 TRBJ2-2 NA TRBV19 few CASSTGRNTGELFF
16 TRBJ2-3 NA TRBV19 few CASSIITTLYIDTQYF
16 TRBJ1-2 NA TRBV5-4 NA CASSRMGSGRGYGYTF
13 TRBJ1-2 NA TRBV29-1 NA CSVENRANYGYTF
14 TRBJ2-3 TRBD1 TRBV29-1 NA CSVMDRGRSDTQYF
13 TRBJ1-2 NA TRBV24-1 NA CATSATGPYGYTF
13 TRBJ1-5 NA TRBV28 NA CASRLQLRQPQHF
17 TRBJ2-6 TRBD1 TRBV27 NA CASSPGQAGSGANVLTF
12 TRBJ2-7 NA TRBV5-5 few CASSLGVYEQYF
14 TRBJ2-2 TRBD2 TRBV11-3 once CASSHGLAAGELFF
14 TRBJ2-1 TRBD1 TRBV19 NA CASSMLGTGDEQFF
14 TRBJ1-5 NA TRBV28 NA CASRLGQSNQPQHF
14 TRBJ2-7 TRBD2 TRBV5-1 NA CASSLTSGSYEQYF
13 TRBJ1-1 NA TRBV12-3/TRBV12-4 once CASSLVQDTEAFF
12 TRBJ2-7 NA TRBV6-5 NA CASTPGGHEQYF
12 TRBJ2-2 NA TRBV7-6 NA CASSPTAGELFF
16 TRBJ2-3 TRBD1 TRBV2 NA CASSGGGQGVTDTQYF
14 TRBJ2-3 TRBD2 TRBV27 NA CASRTSVSTDTQYF
15 TRBJ1-1 TRBD1 TRBV3-1/TRBV3-2 NA CASSQQQGPNTEAFF
12 TRBJ1-3 NA TRBV12-3/TRBV12-4 NA CASTLSGNTIYF
15 TRBJ1-1 TRBD1 TRBV5-1 few CASSLTGGRNTEAFF
14 TRBJ1-1 TRBD1 TRBV19 NA CASSADRGLTEAFF
16 TRBJ2-4 TRBD2 TRBV11-3 NA CASSPLAGTTKNIQYF
15 TRBJ2-2 NA TRBV11-2 NA CASSLGGGGTGELFF
16 TRBJ1-5 TRBD1 TRBV4-1 NA CASSLDGTGGNQPQHF
14 TRBJ2-3 NA TRBV6-2/TRBV6-3 NA CASSFLLTQATQYF
15 TRBJ2-5 TRBD2 TRBV11-2 NA CASSLRGTREETQYF
15 TRBJ1-1 NA TRBV28 once CASSTPEPARREAFF
15 TRBJ1-6 TRBD1 TRBV2 few CASSLGTANNSPLHF
17 TRBJ2-5 NA TRBV21-1 NA CAIPPGGGQGTGETQYF
16 TRBJ2-1 NA TRBV29-1 NA CSVEGISGDRYNEQFF
13 TRBJ2-7 NA TRBV3-1/TRBV3-2 NA CASSQDFRYEQYF
15 TRBJ1-1 NA TRBV5-1 NA CASSLDGGVNTEAFF
13 TRBJ1-5 TRBD1 TRBV10-3 NA CAIRDREGQPQHF
15 TRBJ1-1 TRBD1 TRBV2 NA CASRGTGAKNTEAFF
15 TRBJ2-7 NA TRBV3-1/TRBV3-2 NA CASSQGRSPLYEQYF
12 TRBJ1-1 NA TRBV4-3 NA CASSSFPTGAFF
16 TRBJ2-4 TRBD1 TRBV27 NA CASSSSLQGVGNIQYF
14 TRBJ1-4 NA TRBV30 NA CAWGGGGANEKLFF
14 TRBJ2-3 NA TRBV7-9 NA CASSWDKSTDTQYF
15 TRBJ2-3 TRBD2 TRBV20-1 NA CSASYQRETSDTQYF
15 TRBJ2-5 TRBD2 TRBV30 NA CAWSNAAGAEETQYF
13 TRBJ1-6 NA TRBV11-2 NA CASSLVGNSPLHF
17 TRBJ1-3 NA TRBV4-1 once CASSQDTEEYSGNTIYF
14 TRBJ2-5 TRBD2 TRBV9 once CASSDGTTQETQYF
15 TRBJ1-6 NA TRBV7-2 once CASSFSSVRNSPLHF
11 TRBJ2-1 NA TRBV3-1/TRBV3-2 NA CASRQVNEQFF
12 TRBJ2-2 NA TRBV19 once CASSIGGGELFF
15 TRBJ2-2 TRBD1 TRBV28 NA CASRTDRANTGELFF
13 TRBJ2-3 NA TRBV7-3 NA CASSVGAKNTQYF
15 TRBJ1-2 TRBD1 TRBV19 NA CASSTTGAANYGYTF
13 TRBJ1-3 NA TRBV5-8 NA CASSFGLGNTIYF
17 TRBJ1-6 NA TRBV19 NA CASSISIIGQMVSPLHF
13 TRBJ1-4 NA TRBV14 NA CASPDRTNEKLFF
15 TRBJ2-1 TRBD2 TRBV5-1 NA CASSFGLAAGNEQFF
17 TRBJ2-3 TRBD2 TRBV7-9 NA CASSSLASGSGTDTQYF
16 TRBJ2-3 NA TRBV5-1 NA CASSPSTQESTDTQYF
17 TRBJ2-2 TRBD1 TRBV6-2/TRBV6-3 NA CASSYSTGQGANGELFF
15 TRBJ2-5 NA TRBV24-1 NA CATSDSQGFKETQYF